This T cell receptor (beta chain) is from a study of CD8 T cells in Susac syndrome (dated by TCRdb to about 2019). Regarding the complete study: Repertoire sequencing was used to test whether CD8+ T cell activation and differentiation in Susac syndrome was antigen driven. CD8+ T cell repertoire clonality was compared between about 12 healthy donors, around 14 Susac syndrome patients and roughly 15 multiple sclerosis patients. General study outcomes and caveats: The number of individuals in the TCR sequencing and HLA analysis was acknowledged as relatively small.

Peripheral blood CD8+ and CD4+ T cells from healthy donors, Susac syndrome patients and multiple sclerosis patients were profiled using high-throughput TCR beta sequencing. Multiple sclerosis controls were treatment-naive patients with stable or active relapsing-remitting disease fulfilling revised McDonald criteria. Bulk CD8+ and CD4+ T cells were purified by magnetic negative isolation, while CD8+ TEMRA cells were enriched using FACS. Blood was collected in EDTA tubes and processed within 24 hours, with PBMCs isolated through density gradient centrifugation. PBMCs destined for TCR sequencing were cryopreserved in liquid nitrogen and later thawed in a 37 °C water bath. Purity of sorted or isolated CD4+, CD8+ and CD8+ TEMRA cells was at least 90%. In regard to this clonotype: Its recognized antigen is unknown. No base qualities exist here, and no much larger clone lies one base off it.

RNA was extracted using the RNeasy kit, and roughly 0.45 to 1 ug of the RNA was reverse transcribed with random hexamers. TCR beta CDR3 regions were amplified with the immunoSEQ multiplex PCR assay covering 54 Vbeta and 13 Jbeta segments. Bias from PCR amplification was corrected by using a synthetic template baseline for primer optimization and for computational correction. Per the source publication's procedure: Reads were assigned to V, D and J genes according to IMGT and analyzed in immunoSEQ Analyzer, with only productive sequences retained. Clonality was calculated as one minus the Shannon entropy normalized by log2 of the number of productive unique sequences. For each patient and control, public and private clones were evaluated within the 100 most prevalent clones. Clones were defined as Susac-specific when absent from the healthy and MS cohorts, from approximately 1,100 published viral clones and from other ImmuneACCESS disease sequences. In-frame beta chains were kept once TCRdb had trimmed the public reads at Q25 with fastp and called clones with MiXCR. Rows matching on CDR3 protein sequence are summarized as one entry with the most common DNA and genes. TCRdb, not the authors, supplied the V and J calls. In this sample the table shows about 290,000 distinct CDR3 sequences, around nine tenths of which occur a single time. 0.18% of the sample belongs to the ten largest clones.

V drops 6 bases and J drops 0 bases, leaving 15 bases in between. The CDR3 has 16 amino acids, counting the end cysteine and phenylalanine. Only the CDR3 DNA is retained, 48 bases long and in frame from the first base. CDR1 is given as MNHEY and CDR2 as SVGEGT, both from the germline V gene. The clonotype was recovered from a human donor with multiple sclerosis. The chain links TRBV6-2 or TRBV6-3 with TRBJ2-4; the D gene is perhaps TRBD1 or TRBD2, as each covers 6 bases. Sequencing was done on a sample of CD8+ T cells from PBMCs. The encoded CDR3 is CASRPPGALAKNIQYF. The sequence in DNA is TGTGCCAGCAGACCCCCGGGGGCCCTAGCCAAAAACATTCAGTACTTC.